The 6 T cell receptor beta chains presented below share a single source sample, sequenced in a study of blood T cell repertoires in COVID-19. Here immunoSEQ multiplex PCR was the method, and the copy in TCRdb shows in-frame clones only, minus some. The table lists 150,000 to 200,000 clones, 65% to 85% of them singletons. The sample comprised peripheral blood. The receptors stem from a woman in her thirties with acute or convalescent COVID-19.

The chain has TRBV6-5 and TRBJ2-1; TRBD1 might be the D (7 bases). Germline CDR1 reads MNHEY; CDR2 reads SVGAGI. This CDR3 contains 16 residues. Trimming took 4 bases from V and 8 from J, leaving 21 bases between them. In DNA, the CDR3 is TGTGCCAGCAGTTCCCTTAGGGGGGTGCAGGGGGATGAGCAGTTCTTC. Protein: CASSSLRGVQGDEQFF.

V gene TRBV12-5 combines with J gene TRBJ1-2; 8 bases align to TRBD1. The CDR3 length is 14 residues. CDR1 is LGHNT and CDR2 is FRNRAP in the germline V gene. The V segment lost 11 bases and the J segment 5 bases; nucleotides outside the gene matches: 13. The CDR3 DNA follows: TGTGCTCGAATATCAGGGGGCTATGGGTATGGCTACACCTTC. It translates to CARISGGYGYGYTF. Full variable domain (outside the CDR3, taken from reference TRBV12-5 and TRBJ1-2): DARVTQTPRHKVTEMGQEVTMRCQPILGHNTVFWYRQTMMQGLELLAYFRNRAPLDDSGMPKDRFSAEMPDATLATLKIQPSEPRDSAVYFCARISGGYGYGYTFGSGTRLTVV.

This chain connects TRBV3-1 (or the pseudogene TRBV3-2) to TRBJ2-1; D is unclear. V was trimmed by 4 bases and J by 0 bases, leaving 10 bases between them. This CDR3 region has 15 residues. CDR1 and CDR2 from the germline V gene are LGHDT and YNNKEL (reference sequence). In DNA, the CDR3 is TGTGCCAGCAGCCCCCGCGAAAGCTCCTACAATGAGCAGTTCTTC. This sequence encodes CASSPRESSYNEQFF.

V gene TRBV7-9 combines with J gene TRBJ2-2; 9 bases are a match to TRBD2. Germline trimming cut 2 bases from V and 2 bases from J; bases unmatched to any gene: 3. Germline lookup yields CDR1 SEHNR and CDR2 FQNEAQ (reference sequence). The CDR3 spans 16 residues. DNA for the CDR3: TGTGCCAGCAGCTTACGCGGGGGGGCAAACACCGGGGAGCTGTTTTTT. It codes for CASSLRGGANTGELFF.

This chain connects TRBV28 to TRBJ2-1, with 12 bases identical to TRBD2. The CDR3 is 17 amino acids. The V gene end was trimmed by 2 bases and the J gene end by 3 bases; junction bases not matched to a gene: 5. Germline lookup yields CDR1 MDHEN and CDR2 SYDVKM. CDR3 sequence: CASSLTLAGGYYNEQFF. In DNA form, the CDR3 reads TGTGCCAGCAGTTTAACCCTAGCGGGAGGGTACTACAATGAGCAGTTCTTC.

In its sample, this clone was seen a few times. V gene TRBV6-5 combines with J gene TRBJ2-3; D uncertain. Per germline, CDR1 MNHEY and CDR2 SVGAGI. V lost 0 bases, J lost 3 bases, and 10 bases lay in between. The CDR3 has 15 residues. CDR3 in DNA: TGTGCCAGCAGTTACTCGATAACACCGACAGATACGCAGTATTTT. Translation: CASSYSITPTDTQYF.